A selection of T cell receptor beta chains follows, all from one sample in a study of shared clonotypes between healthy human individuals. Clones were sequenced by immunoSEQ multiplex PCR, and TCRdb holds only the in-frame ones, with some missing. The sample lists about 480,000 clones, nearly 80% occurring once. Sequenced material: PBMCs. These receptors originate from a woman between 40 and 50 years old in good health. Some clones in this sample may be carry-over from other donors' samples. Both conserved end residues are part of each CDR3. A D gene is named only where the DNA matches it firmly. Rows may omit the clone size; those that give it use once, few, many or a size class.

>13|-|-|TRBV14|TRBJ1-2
CASSQQGLYGYTF
TGTGCCAGCAGCCAACAGGGGCTCTATGGCTACACCTTC
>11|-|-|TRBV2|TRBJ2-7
CASKGGYEQYF
TGTGCCAGCAAAGGGGGTTACGAGCAGTACTTC
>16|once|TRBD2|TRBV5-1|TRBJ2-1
CASRYSGISSYNEQFF
TGCGCCAGCAGATATAGCGGGATTAGCTCCTACAATGAGCAGTTCTTC
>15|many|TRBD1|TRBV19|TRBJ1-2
CASSFGDREISGYTF
TGTGCCAGTAGTTTTGGGGACAGAGAAATATCTGGCTACACCTTC
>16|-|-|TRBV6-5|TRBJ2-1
CASSFSTPSSYNEQFF
TGTGCCAGCAGTTTCTCAACTCCCAGCTCCTACAATGAGCAGTTCTTC
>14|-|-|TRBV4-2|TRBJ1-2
CASSQVQGNYGYTF
TGTGCCAGCAGCCAAGTTCAGGGTAACTATGGCTACACCTTC
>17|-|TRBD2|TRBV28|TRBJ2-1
CASSSSGTSGAYNEQFF
TGTGCCAGCAGTTCATCCGGGACTAGCGGGGCGTACAATGAGCAGTTCTTC
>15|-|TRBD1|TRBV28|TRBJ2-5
CASSPGTGYQETQYF
TGTGCCAGCAGTCCCGGGACAGGGTACCAAGAGACCCAGTACTTC
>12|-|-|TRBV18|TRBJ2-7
CASSNEVYEQYF
TGTGCCAGCTCAAACGAAGTGTACGAGCAGTACTTC
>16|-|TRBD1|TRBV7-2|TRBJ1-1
CASSLDAGTANTEAFF
TGTGCCAGCAGCTTGGACGCCGGGACAGCGAACACTGAAGCTTTCTTT
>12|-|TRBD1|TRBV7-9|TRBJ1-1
CASSLDRTEAFF
TGTGCCAGCAGCCTGGACAGGACTGAAGCTTTCTTT
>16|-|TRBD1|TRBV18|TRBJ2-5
CASSPPRAGGRETQYF
TGTGCCAGCTCACCACCGAGGGCAGGGGGCCGAGAGACCCAGTACTTC
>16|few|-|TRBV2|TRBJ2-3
CASSEGGGASTDTQYF
TGTGCCAGCAGTGAGGGAGGCGGGGCAAGCACAGATACGCAGTATTTT
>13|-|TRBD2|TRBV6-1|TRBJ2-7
CASSYREDYEQYF
TGTGCCAGCAGCTATCGGGAGGATTACGAGCAGTACTTC
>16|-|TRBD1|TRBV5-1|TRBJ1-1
CASSLGQTGGGTEAFF
TGCGCCAGCAGCTTGGGACAGACAGGGGGAGGAACTGAAGCTTTCTTT
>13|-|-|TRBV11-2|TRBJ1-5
CASSSNRAQPQHF
TGTGCCAGCAGCTCAAACAGGGCTCAGCCCCAGCATTTT
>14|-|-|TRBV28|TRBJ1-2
CASRMPGVLRGYTF
TGTGCCAGCAGAATGCCCGGGGTTTTAAGGGGCTACACCTTC
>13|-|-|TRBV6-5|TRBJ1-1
CASTPDSYTEAFF
TGTGCCAGCACCCCTGACAGTTACACTGAAGCTTTCTTT
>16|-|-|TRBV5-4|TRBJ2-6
CASSFYLSSGANVLTF
TGTGCCAGCAGCTTCTATTTAAGCTCTGGGGCCAACGTCCTGACTTTC
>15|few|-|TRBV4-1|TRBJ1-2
CASSQDMSFNYGYTF
TGCGCCAGCAGCCAAGATATGAGCTTTAACTATGGCTACACCTTC
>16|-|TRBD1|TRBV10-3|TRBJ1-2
CAISESWGQGDYGYTF
TGTGCCATCAGTGAATCTTGGGGACAGGGAGACTATGGCTACACCTTC
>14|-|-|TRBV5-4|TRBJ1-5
CASSWNGAEQPQHF
TGTGCCAGCAGCTGGAACGGTGCGGAGCAGCCCCAGCATTTT
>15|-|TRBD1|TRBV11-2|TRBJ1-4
CASSFIQGEYEKLFF
TGTGCCAGCAGCTTTATCCAGGGGGAGTATGAAAAACTGTTTTTT
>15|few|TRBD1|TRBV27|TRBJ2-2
CASSTETGYTGELFF
TGTGCCAGCAGTACGGAGACAGGGTACACCGGGGAGCTGTTTTTT
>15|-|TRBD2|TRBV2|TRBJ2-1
CASNLLADTYNEQFF
TGTGCCAGCAATTTACTAGCGGACACTTACAATGAGCAGTTCTTC
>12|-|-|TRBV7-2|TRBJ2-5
CASSLDSWEQYF
TGTGCCAGCAGCTTAGACTCCTGGGAGCAGTACTTC
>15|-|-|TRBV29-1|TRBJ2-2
CSVEVGLRSTGELFF
TGCAGCGTTGAAGTTGGTCTAAGGAGCACCGGGGAGCTGTTTTTT
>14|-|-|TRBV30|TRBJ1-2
CAWSVSRTADGYTF
TGTGCCTGGAGCGTATCAAGGACCGCCGATGGCTACACCTTC
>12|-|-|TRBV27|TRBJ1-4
CASSRNNEKLFF
TGTGCCAGCAGTCGGAATAATGAAAAACTGTTTTTT
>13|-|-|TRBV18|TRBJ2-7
CASSPDSSYEQYF
TGTGCCAGCTCGCCGGACAGCTCCTACGAGCAGTACTTC
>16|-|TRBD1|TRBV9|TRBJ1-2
CASSPGPTGANYGYTF
TGTGCCAGCAGCCCCGGACCTACAGGGGCTAACTATGGCTACACCTTC
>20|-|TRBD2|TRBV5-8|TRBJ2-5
CASMAEGARSSGRNWETQYF
TGTGCCAGCATGGCGGAGGGGGCGCGGAGTAGCGGGAGAAACTGGGAGACCCAGTACTTC
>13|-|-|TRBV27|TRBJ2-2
CASSSITAGELFF
TGTGCCAGCAGTTCAATAACTGCCGGGGAGCTGTTTTTT
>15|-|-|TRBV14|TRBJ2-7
CASSQDPRGLYEQYF
TGTGCCAGCAGCCAGGACCCTCGGGGCCTATACGAGCAGTACTTC
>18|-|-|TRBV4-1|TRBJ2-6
CASSLGMGPRGGANVLTF
TGCGCCAGCAGCCTCGGGATGGGGCCACGCGGGGGGGCCAACGTCCTGACTTTC
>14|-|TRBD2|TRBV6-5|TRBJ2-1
CASRPSGRHNEQFF
TGTGCCAGCAGACCTAGCGGGAGACACAATGAGCAGTTCTTC
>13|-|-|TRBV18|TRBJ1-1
CASSPTVDVLAFF
TGTGCCAGCTCACCGACCGTTGACGTCTTAGCTTTCTTT
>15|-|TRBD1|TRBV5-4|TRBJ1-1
CASSSPGQAGTEAFF
TGTGCCAGCAGCTCCCCCGGACAGGCCGGAACTGAAGCTTTCTTT
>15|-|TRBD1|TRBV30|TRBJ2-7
CAWRARDRVAYEQYF
TGTGCCTGGAGGGCTCGGGACAGGGTGGCCTACGAGCAGTACTTC
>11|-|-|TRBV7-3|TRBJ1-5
CASSTRVRSNF
TGTGCCAGCAGCACCCGGGTAAGAAGTAATTTT
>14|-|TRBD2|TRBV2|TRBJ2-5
CASSVFSGGGTQYF
TGTGCCAGCAGTGTGTTTAGCGGGGGTGGGACCCAGTACTTC
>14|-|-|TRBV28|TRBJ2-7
CASSLDRSAYEQYF
TGTGCCAGCAGTTTAGACAGGTCCGCGTACGAGCAGTACTTC
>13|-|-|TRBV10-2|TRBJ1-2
CASSESRDYGYTF
TGCGCCAGCAGTGAGTCCAGGGACTATGGCTACACCTTC
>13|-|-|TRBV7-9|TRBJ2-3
CASSLAGSDTQYF
TGTGCCAGCAGCTTAGCGGGGAGCGATACGCAGTATTTT
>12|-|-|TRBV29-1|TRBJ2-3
CSVRSSTDTQYF
TGCAGCGTTCGGTCGTCAACAGATACGCAGTATTTT
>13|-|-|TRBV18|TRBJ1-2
CASSPDSLYGYTF
TGTGCCAGCTCACCGGACAGTCTCTATGGCTACACCTTC
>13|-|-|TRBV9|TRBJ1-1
CASSVDLNTEAFF
TGTGCCAGCAGCGTAGATCTGAACACTGAAGCTTTCTTT
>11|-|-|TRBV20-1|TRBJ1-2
CSARTGYGYTF
TGCAGTGCTAGGACGGGTTATGGCTACACCTTC
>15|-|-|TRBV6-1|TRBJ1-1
CASSDLLTGSAEAFF
TGTGCCAGCAGTGACCTACTGACAGGTTCGGCTGAAGCTTTCTTT
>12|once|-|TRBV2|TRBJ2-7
CASSSDSYEQYF
TGTGCCAGCAGTTCCGACAGTTACGAGCAGTACTTC
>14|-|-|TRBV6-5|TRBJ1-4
CASSYRAAVLVLFF
TGTGCCAGCAGTTACCGTGCGGCAGTTCTTGTACTGTTTTTT
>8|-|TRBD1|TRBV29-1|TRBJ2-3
CSVRDRTF
TGCAGCGTGCGGGACAGGACCTTT
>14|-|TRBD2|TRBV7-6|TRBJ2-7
CASSLALAGAEQYF
TGTGCCAGCAGCTTAGCCCTAGCGGGAGCCGAGCAGTACTTC
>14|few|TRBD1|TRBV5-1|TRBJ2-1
CASTPGQGAHEQFF
TGCGCCAGCACCCCGGGACAGGGGGCCCATGAGCAGTTCTTC
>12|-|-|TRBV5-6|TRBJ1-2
CASSTGGYGYTF
TGTGCCAGCAGCACGGGGGGCTATGGCTACACCTTC
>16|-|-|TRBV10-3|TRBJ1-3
CAISERTTSSGNTIYF
TGTGCCATCAGTGAGAGGACAACAAGCTCTGGAAACACCATATATTTT
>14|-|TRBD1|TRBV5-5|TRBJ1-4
CASRLQGRYEKLFF
TGTGCCAGCAGACTACAGGGGAGGTATGAAAAACTGTTTTTT